The entry below gives a single T cell receptor (beta chain) sequence along with its context. There are 17 residues in the CDR3. Per germline, CDR1 LNHDA and CDR2 SQIVND (reference sequence). The trim removed 5 bases at V and 0 bases at J, leaving 5 bases unmatched. Sequenced by immunoSEQ multiplex PCR; TCRdb stores in-frame clones only, minus some. The sample holds 55,000 to 75,000 clones, approximately 70% seen once. This entry is derived from a study of T cell clones after liver transplantation. Across the whole study: In this trial, immunosuppression withdrawal was attempted within 2 years of liver transplant.

The TCR originated in a human patient who received a liver transplant. Some T cells may have come from the graft donor. The source was CD4+ T cells from blood, collected at the roughly 15-month timepoint. V gene TRBV19 combines with J gene TRBJ2-4; 12 bases agree with TRBD2. For the CDR3, the DNA is TGTGCCAGTAGTCCTAGGGGACTAGCGGGAGCCAAAAACATTCAGTACTTC. Its protein product is CASSPRGLAGAKNIQYF.